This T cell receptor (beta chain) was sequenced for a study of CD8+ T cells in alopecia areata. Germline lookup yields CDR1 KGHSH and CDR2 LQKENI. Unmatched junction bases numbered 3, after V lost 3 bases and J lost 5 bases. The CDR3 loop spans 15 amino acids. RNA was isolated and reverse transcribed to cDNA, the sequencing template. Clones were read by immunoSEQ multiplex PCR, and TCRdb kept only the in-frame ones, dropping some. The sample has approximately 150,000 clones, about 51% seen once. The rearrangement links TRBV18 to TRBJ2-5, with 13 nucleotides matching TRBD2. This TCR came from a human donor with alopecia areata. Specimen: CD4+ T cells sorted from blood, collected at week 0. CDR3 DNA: TGTGCCAGCTCACCTCGGACTAGCGGGAGTGAGACCCAGTACTTC. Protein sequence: CASSPRTSGSETQYF.